In this sample, the clone carrying this T cell receptor beta chain turned up once. Its target is unknown. CDR3 length: 16 amino acids. Trimming at V came to 4 bases and at J to 5 bases, leaving 9 bases not matched to a gene. The germline CDR1 and CDR2 sequences are KGHDR and SFDVKD. Using a J-beta primer mix together with a sample-barcoded 5' primer, a second PCR was run for about 7 to 12 cycles. Each TCR beta cDNA got a 12-nucleotide random molecular identifier. MiXCR, run by TCRdb on the 5' RACE reads, gives a single entry per CDR3 protein. The sample contains fewer than 700,000 distinct CDR3 sequences, roughly 48% of which appear only once. The sample belongs to a study of blood T cells in healthy people across ages. The overall study: Using template switching, researchers captured about one barcoded beta molecule for each two T cells.

Notes on the study in general: With donor CMV status unknown, expanded clonotype changes were possibly confounded.

The sequence came from a man older than 75 in good health. Material for sequencing was blood. The chain couples TRBV24-1 to TRBJ1-2, with TRBD1 identical over 10 bases. CDR3 in DNA: TGTGCCACCAGTGAAACCGGGACAGGGGCATTTTATGGCTACACCTTC. It encodes CATSETGTGAFYGYTF.